This T cell receptor (beta chain) is drawn from a study of cytomegalovirus exposure and HLA in healthy donors. The CDR3 covers 14 residues. Germline V gene lookup returns CDR1 LNHNV and CDR2 YYDKDF (reference sequence). The ends lost 1 base at V and 8 bases at J; junction bases unmatched: 4. Study-level findings and limits: When presence/absence was analysed, sequencing depth was taken to be roughly uniform across donors.

60 Vbeta and 13 Jbeta primers were used in PCR. The repertoire was sequenced with immunoSEQ multiplex PCR; TCRdb's copy has only in-frame clones and lacks some. The data hold about 130,000 clones, with roughly 74% observed a single time. In the case of this clone: As yet, its antigen is unknown.

The chain has TRBV15 and TRBJ2-1, with 8 bases lining up with TRBD2. This TCR derives from a man in his forties in good health and CMV-seronegative. The sample taken for sequencing was PBMCs. CDR3 sequence reads: CATSRAVAGYEQFF. The DNA of the CDR3 is TGTGCCACCAGCAGAGCGGTAGCGGGGTATGAGCAGTTCTTC.